A selection of T cell receptor beta chains follows, all from one sample in a study of early T cells in non-severe SARS-CoV-2 infection. TCRdb re-called the 5' RACE reads with MiXCR, one entry per CDR3 protein. The sample has tens of thousands of distinct CDR3 sequences; roughly an eighth are singletons. The source was whole blood, collected at baseline. The source of these receptors is an adult who was a healthcare worker with PCR-confirmed SARS-CoV-2 infection or an uninfected control (not recorded which). Each CDR3 is given without its conserved first and last residue. Fields, in order: V gene, CDR3 protein.

TRBV29-1	SVVDRDETQY
TRBV6-2/TRBV6-3	ASSLDPEDNQKNIQY
TRBV20-1	SARAGLDSPLH
TRBV2	ASSPGQGAGGYT
TRBV5-1	ASSPEPSSGANVLT
TRBV18	ASSPREASGREELF
TRBV30	AWGPKGGAQPQH
TRBV27	ASTPGSDTQY
TRBV10-3	AISRGTANTEAF
TRBV20-1	SASNLGLSQGYEQY
TRBV12-5	ASGLVRGGVPDTQY
TRBV6-1	ASSENLGYIQY
TRBV12-5	ASGLAPLENIQY
TRBV2	ASSAGLAGGQETQY
TRBV4-3	ASSQDRLAEQF
TRBV9	ASSAGATDTQY
TRBV3-1	ASSPRGSTDTQY
TRBV18	ASSHLGTGTYNEQF
TRBV6-1	AIRPRTSVHEQY
TRBV20-1	SAREGSYEQY
TRBV18	ASSRGQGTSGANVLT
TRBV20-1	SASLSVGGEAF
TRBV12-5	ASGQLLGQAPAEQY
TRBV5-1	ASSLAAPTNEKLF
TRBV7-9	ASSLLGGEGTEAF
TRBV12-3/TRBV12-4	ASSFLAGDSYEQY
TRBV29-1	SVDRGSNTEAF
TRBV9	ASSGREYNSPLH
TRBV4-1	ASSELGQTEKLF
TRBV2	ASSEDGAVYGYT
TRBV7-8	ASSRVSVLSYEQY
TRBV5-1	ASSLVQGPGEQY
TRBV14	ASSPLPAVGTEAF
TRBV5-1	ASSSLPSASGNTIY
TRBV7-9	ASSLGDYAYEQY
TRBV7-9	ASSLVGAGDSPLH
TRBV2	ASSEWGGPLTGELF